This record looks at one TCR beta chain sequence and its context. The DNA ends 3 residues before the CDR3 does, and the rest of the CDR3 is filled in from the germline J gene. This sample is part of a study of T cells in women clearing cervical HPV infection. Germline CDR1 reads SEHNR; CDR2 reads FQNEAQ (reference sequence). This CDR3 comprises 13 residues. The assay was immunoSEQ multiplex PCR, and TCRdb's table has in-frame clones only and misses some. This sample's clone table lists under 45,000 clones. The sequence derives from a woman between 18 and 69 years old with a cervical HPV16 infection that either progressed to CIN3+ or cleared (not recorded which). This chain uses TRBV7-9 with TRBJ1-2; D is unclear. Sequencing was carried out using blood buffy coat. CDR3 sequence: CASSPPRGSDYTF. The covered CDR3 bases are TGTGCCAGCAGCCCGCCACGAGGGTCGGAC.